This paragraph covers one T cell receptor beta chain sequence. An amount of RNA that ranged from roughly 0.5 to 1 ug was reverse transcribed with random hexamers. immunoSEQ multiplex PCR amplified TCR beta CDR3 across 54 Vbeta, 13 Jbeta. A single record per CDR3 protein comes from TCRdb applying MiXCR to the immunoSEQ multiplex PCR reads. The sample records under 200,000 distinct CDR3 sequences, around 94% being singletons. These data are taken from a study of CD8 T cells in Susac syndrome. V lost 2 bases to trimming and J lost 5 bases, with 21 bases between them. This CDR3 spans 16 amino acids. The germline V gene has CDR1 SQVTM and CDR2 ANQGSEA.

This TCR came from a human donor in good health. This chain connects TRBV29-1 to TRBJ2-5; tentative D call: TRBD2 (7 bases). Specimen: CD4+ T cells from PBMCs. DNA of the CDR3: TGCAGCGTTGAAAGGCCGGGGGGCCGTTCGGGGGAGACCCAGTACTTC. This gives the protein CSVERPGGRSGETQYF.